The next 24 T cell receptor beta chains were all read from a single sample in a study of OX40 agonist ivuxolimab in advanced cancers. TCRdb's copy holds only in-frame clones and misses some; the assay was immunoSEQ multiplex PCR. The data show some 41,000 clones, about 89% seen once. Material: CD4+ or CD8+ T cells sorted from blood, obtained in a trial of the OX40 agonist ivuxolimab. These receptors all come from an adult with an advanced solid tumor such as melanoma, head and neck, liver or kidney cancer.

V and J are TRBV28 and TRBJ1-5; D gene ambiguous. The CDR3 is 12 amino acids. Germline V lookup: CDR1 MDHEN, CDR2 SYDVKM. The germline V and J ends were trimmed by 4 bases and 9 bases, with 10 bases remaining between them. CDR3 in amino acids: CASSYSGGPQHF. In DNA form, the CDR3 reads TGTGCCAGCAGTTACAGTGGAGGGCCCCAGCATTTT. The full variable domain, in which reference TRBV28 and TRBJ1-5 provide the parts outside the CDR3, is DVKVTQSSRYLVKRTGEKVFLECVQDMDHENMFWYRQDPGLGLRLIYFSYDVKMKEKGDIPEGYSVSREKKERFSLILESASTNQTSMYLCASSYSGGPQHFGDGTRLSIL.

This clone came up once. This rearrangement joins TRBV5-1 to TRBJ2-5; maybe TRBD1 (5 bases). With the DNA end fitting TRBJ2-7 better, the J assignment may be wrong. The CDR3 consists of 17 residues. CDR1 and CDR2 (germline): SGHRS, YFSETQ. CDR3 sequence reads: CASSLQITGLSSYEQYF. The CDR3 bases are TGCGCCAGCAGCTTACAAATAACAGGCCTGAGCTCCTACGAGCAGTACTTC.

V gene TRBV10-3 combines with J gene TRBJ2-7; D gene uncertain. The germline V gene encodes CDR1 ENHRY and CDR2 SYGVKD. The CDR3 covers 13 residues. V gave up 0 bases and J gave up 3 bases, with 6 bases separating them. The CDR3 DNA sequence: TGTGCCATCAGTGAGTCTGCCCGCTACGAGCAGTACTTC. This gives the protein CAISESARYEQYF.

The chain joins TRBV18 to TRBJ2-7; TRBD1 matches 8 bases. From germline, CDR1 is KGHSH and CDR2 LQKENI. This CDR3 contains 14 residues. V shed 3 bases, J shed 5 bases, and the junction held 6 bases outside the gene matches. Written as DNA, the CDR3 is TGTGCCAGCTCACCTACGACAGGGGCCCACGAGCAGTACTTC. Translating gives CASSPTTGAHEQYF.

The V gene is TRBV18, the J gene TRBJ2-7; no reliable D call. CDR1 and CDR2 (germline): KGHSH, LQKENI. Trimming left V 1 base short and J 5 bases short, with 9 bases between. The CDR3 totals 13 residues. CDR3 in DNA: TGTGCCAGCTCACCACGGGGTCGGGACGAGCAGTACTTC. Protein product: CASSPRGRDEQYF.

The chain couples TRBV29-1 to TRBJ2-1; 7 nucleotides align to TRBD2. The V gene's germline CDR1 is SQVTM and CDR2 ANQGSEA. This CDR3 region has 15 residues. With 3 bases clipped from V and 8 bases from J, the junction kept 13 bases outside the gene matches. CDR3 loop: CSVDNPTSGGDEQFF. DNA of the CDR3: TGCAGCGTTGATAATCCGACTAGTGGGGGGGATGAGCAGTTCTTC.

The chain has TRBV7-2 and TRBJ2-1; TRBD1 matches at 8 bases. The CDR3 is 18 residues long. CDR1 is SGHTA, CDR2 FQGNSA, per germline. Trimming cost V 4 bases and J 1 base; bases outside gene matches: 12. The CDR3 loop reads CASSSSRTTGGSYNEQFF. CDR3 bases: TGTGCCAGCAGCTCCTCTCGGACCACAGGGGGATCCTACAATGAGCAGTTCTTC.

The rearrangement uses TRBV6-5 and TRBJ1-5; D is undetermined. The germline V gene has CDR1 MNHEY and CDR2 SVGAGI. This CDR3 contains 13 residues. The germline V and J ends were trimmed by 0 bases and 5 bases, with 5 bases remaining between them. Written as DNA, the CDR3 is TGTGCCAGCAGTTACTCGGAGGATCAGCCCCAGCATTTT. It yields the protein CASSYSEDQPQHF.

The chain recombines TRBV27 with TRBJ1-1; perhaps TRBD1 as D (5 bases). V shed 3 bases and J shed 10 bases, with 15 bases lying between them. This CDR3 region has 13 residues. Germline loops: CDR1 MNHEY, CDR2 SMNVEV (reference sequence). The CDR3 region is CASSLYRGAGAFF. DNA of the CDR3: TGTGCCAGCAGTTTGTATCGGGGCGCGGGAGCTTTCTTT.

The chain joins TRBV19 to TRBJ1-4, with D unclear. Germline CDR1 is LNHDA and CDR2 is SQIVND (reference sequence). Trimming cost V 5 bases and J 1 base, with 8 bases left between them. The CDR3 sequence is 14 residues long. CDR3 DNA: TGTGCCAGTAGTGAGGCTGTAACTAATGAAAAACTGTTTTTT. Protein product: CASSEAVTNEKLFF.

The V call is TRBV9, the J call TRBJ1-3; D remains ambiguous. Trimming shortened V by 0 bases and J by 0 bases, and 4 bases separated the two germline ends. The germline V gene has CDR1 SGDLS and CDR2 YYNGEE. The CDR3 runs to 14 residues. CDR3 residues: CASSVVSSGNTIYF. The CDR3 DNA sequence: TGTGCCAGCAGCGTAGTAAGCTCTGGAAACACCATATATTTT.

CDR3 bases: TGTGCCAGCAGCTACCAGAGCTCTGGAAACACCATATATTTT. Residues: CASSYQSSGNTIYF. V and J are TRBV5-4 and TRBJ1-3, with no clear D. This CDR3 region has 14 residues. The V end was cut by 3 bases, the J end by 0 bases, with 7 bases between. CDR1 SGHNT and CDR2 YYREEE come from the germline V gene (reference sequence).

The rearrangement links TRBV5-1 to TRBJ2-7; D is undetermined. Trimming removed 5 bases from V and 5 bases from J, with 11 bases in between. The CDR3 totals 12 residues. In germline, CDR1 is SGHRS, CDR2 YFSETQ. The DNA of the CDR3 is TGCGCCAGCAGTCGGCCCCACCACGAGCAGTACTTC. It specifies CASSRPHHEQYF.

The CDR3 region has the DNA TGTGCCAGCAGCTTTCGGGGATCTGGGGCCAACGTCCTGACTTTC. It yields the protein CASSFRGSGANVLTF. This chain uses TRBV7-2 with TRBJ2-6, with D perhaps matching TRBD2 (5 bases). V lost 3 bases and J 1 base, leaving 7 bases between the germline ends. CDR3 length: 15 amino acids. Germline CDR1 SGHTA, CDR2 FQGNSA.

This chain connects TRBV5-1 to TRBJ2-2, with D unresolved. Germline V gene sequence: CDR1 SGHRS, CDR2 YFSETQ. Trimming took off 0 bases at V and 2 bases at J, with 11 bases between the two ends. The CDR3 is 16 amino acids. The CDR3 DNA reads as TGCGCCAGCAGCTTGGAGGCGGCCATAAACACCGGGGAGCTGTTTTTT. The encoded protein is CASSLEAAINTGELFF.

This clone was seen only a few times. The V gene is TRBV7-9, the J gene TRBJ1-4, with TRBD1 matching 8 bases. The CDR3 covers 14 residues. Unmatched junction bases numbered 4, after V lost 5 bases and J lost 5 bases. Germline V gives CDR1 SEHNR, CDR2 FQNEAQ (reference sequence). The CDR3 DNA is TGTGCCAGCAGCCAGGGGGCCTGGAATGAAAAACTGTTTTTT. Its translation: CASSQGAWNEKLFF.

CDR3 in amino acids: CASSRLAGSTDTQYF. The DNA of the CDR3 is TGTGCCAGCAGTCGACTAGCGGGGAGCACAGATACGCAGTATTTT. The chain joins TRBV11-1 to TRBJ2-3; 11 bases agree with TRBD2. Germline values: CDR1 SGHAT, CDR2 FQDESV (reference sequence). CDR3 length: 15 residues. V lost 6 bases to trimming and J lost 0 bases; unmatched junction nucleotides: 2.

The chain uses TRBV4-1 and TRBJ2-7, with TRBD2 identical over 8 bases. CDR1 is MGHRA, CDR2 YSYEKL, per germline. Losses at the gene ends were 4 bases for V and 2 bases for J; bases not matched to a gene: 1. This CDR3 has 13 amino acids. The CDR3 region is CASSRRGAYEQYF. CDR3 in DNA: TGCGCCAGCAGCCGGCGGGGGGCCTACGAGCAGTACTTC.

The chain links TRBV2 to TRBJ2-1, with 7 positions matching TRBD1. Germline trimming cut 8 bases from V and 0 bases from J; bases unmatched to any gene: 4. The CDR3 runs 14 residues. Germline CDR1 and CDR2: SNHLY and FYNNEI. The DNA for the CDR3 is TGTGCCAGCTCAGGGACAGACTCCTACAATGAGCAGTTCTTC. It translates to CASSGTDSYNEQFF.

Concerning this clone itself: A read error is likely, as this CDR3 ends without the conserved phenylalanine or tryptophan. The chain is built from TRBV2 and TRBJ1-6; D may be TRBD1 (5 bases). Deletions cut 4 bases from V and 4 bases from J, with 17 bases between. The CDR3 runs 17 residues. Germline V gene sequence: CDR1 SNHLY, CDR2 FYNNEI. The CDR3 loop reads CASSVGDSNWYNSPLHL. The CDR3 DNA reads TGTGCCAGCAGTGTAGGAGACAGCAACTGGTATAATTCACCCCTCCACCTT.

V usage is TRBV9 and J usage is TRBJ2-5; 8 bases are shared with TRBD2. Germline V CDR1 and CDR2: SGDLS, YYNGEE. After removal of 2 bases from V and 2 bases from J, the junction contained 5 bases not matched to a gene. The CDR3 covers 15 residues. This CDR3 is CASSVGLVRQETQYF. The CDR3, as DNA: TGTGCCAGCAGCGTGGGACTAGTACGTCAAGAGACCCAGTACTTC.

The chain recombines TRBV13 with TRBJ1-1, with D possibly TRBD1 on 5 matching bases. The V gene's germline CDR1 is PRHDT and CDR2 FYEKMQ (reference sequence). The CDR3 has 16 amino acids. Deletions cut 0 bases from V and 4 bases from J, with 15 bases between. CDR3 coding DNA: TGTGCCAGCAGCTTAGGCCGGACGTCAAGGGGCACTGAAGCTTTCTTT. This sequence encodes CASSLGRTSRGTEAFF.

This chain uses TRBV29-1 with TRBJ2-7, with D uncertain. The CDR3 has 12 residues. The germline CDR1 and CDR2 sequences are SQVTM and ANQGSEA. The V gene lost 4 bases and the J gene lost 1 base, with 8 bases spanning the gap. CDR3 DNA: TGCAGCGTTGTCTTCAGTTCCTACGAGCAGTACTTC. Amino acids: CSVVFSSYEQYF.

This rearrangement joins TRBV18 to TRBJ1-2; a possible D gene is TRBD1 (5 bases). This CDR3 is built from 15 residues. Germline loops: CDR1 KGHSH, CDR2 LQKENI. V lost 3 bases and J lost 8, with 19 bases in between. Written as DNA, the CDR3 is TGTGCCAGCTCACCTACACTGTCAGGGAGTGTGGGCTACACCTTC. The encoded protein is CASSPTLSGSVGYTF.